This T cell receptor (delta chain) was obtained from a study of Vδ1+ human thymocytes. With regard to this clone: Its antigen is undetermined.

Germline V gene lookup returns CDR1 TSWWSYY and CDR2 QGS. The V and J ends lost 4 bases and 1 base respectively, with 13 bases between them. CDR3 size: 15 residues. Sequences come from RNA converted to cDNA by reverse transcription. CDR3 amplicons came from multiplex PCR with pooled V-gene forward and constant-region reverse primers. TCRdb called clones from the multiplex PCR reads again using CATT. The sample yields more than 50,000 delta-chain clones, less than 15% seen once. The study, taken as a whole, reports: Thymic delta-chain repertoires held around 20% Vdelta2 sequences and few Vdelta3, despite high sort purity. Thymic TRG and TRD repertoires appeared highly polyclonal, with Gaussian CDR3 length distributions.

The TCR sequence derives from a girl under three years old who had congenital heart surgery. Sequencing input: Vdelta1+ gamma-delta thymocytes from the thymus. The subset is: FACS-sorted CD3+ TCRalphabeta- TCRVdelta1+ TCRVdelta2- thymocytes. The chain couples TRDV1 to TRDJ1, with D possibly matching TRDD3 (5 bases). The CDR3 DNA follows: TGTGCTCTTGGGGTACCCGTCGGGGGCACCGATAAACTCATCTTT. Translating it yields CALGVPVGGTDKLIF.